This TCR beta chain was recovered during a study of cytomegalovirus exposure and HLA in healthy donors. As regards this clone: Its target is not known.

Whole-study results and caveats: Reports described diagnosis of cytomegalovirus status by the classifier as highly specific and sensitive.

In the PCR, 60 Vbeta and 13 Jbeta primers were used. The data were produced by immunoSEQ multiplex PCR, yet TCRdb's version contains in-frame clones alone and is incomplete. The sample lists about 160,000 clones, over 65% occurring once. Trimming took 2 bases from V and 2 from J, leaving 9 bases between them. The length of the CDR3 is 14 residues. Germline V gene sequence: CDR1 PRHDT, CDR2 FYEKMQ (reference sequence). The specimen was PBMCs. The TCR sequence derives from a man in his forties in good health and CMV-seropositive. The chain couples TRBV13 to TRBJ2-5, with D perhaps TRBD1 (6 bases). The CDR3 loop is CASSLWDTQETQYF. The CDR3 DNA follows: TGTGCCAGCAGCTTATGGGACACGCAAGAGACCCAGTACTTC.